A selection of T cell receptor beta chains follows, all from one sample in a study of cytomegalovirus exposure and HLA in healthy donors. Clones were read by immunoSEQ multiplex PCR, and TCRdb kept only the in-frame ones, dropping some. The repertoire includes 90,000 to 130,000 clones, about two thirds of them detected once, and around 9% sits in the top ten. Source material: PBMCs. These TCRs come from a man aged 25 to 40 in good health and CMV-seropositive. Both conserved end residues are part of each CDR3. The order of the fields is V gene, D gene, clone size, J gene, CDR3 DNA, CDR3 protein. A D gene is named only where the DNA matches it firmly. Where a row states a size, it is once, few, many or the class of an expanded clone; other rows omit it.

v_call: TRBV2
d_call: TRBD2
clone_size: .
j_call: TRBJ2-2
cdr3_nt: TGTGCCAGCAAAGGCGGGGGGGCATGGACCGGGGAGCTGTTTTTT
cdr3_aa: CASKGGGAWTGELFF

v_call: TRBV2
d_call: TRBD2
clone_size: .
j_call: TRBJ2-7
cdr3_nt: TGTGCCACCAGCATCCCCCTAGCGGGGGGGCGTGAGCAGTACTTC
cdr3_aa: CATSIPLAGGREQYF

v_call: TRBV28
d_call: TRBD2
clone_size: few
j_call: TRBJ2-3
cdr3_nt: TGTGCCAGCAGCCCCGGGAGGGGGAATTTCCCAGATACGCAGTATTTT
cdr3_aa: CASSPGRGNFPDTQYF

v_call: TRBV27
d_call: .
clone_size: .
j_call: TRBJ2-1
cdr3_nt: TGTGCCAGCAGTCCTTTAGGTGAAACTACCTACAATGAGCAGTTCTTC
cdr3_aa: CASSPLGETTYNEQFF

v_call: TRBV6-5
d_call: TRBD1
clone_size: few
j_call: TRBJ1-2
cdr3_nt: TGTGCCAGCAGTTACCTCGACAGGGACAACTATGGCTACACCTTC
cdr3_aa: CASSYLDRDNYGYTF

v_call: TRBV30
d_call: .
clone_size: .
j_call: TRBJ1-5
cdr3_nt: TGTGCCTGGACCCTCGGACAGAGTAACAGCCCCCAGCATTTT
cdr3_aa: CAWTLGQSNSPQHF

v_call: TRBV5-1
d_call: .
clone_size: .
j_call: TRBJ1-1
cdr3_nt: TGCGCCAGCAGCTTTTACAGGGCGGGGAACACTGAAGCTTTCTTT
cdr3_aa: CASSFYRAGNTEAFF

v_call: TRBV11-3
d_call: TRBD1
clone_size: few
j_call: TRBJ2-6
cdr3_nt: TGTGCCAGCAGCCCCAACGGACAGGGGGCGAGCTCTGGGGCCAACGTCCTGACTTTC
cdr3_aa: CASSPNGQGASSGANVLTF

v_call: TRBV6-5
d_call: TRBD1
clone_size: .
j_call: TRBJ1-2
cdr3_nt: TGTGCCAGCAGACGATCACAGGGGGCGCGAGGCTACACCTTC
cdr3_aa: CASRRSQGARGYTF

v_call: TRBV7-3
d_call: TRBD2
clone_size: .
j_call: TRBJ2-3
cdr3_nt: TGTGCCAGCAGCTTCGCCGGGACTAGCCTGTATTTT
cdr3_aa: CASSFAGTSLYF

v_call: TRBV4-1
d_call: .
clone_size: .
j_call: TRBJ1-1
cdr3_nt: TGCGCCAGCAGGCCAAGCGGGGTGAACACTGAAGCTTTCTTT
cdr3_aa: CASRPSGVNTEAFF

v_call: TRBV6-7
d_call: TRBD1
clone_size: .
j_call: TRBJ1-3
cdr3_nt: TGTGCCAGCAGTTACCCAAAAGACAGGGGCTTGTCTGGAAACACCATATATTTT
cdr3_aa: CASSYPKDRGLSGNTIYF

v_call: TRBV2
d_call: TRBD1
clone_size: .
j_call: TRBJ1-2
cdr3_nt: TGTGCCAGCAGCCCCGACAGGGGGCGCGAGGGATACTATGGCTACACCTTC
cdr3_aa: CASSPDRGREGYYGYTF

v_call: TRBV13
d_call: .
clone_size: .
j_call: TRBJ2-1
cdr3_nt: TGTGCCAGCCTCAGGGGCTACAATGAGCAGTTCTTC
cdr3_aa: CASLRGYNEQFF

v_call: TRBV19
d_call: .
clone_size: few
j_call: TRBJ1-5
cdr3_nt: TGTGCCAGTAGGCGGACATACCATAGCAATCAGCCCCAGCATTTT
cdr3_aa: CASRRTYHSNQPQHF

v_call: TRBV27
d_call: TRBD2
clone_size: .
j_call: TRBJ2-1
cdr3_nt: TGTGCCAGCAGGCCTAAGGGACTACGGGGCTACAATGAGCAGTTCTTC
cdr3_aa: CASRPKGLRGYNEQFF

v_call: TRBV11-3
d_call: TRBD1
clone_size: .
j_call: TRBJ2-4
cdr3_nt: TGTGCCAGCAGCCATGGACAGGGGGACATTCAGTACTTC
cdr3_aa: CASSHGQGDIQYF

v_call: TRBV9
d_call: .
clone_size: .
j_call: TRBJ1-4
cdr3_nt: TGTGCCAGCAGCGACCCTGCGGGGGAGACAACTAATGAAAAACTGTTTTTT
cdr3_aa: CASSDPAGETTNEKLFF

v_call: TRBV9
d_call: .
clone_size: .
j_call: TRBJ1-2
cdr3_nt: TGTGCCAGCAGCGTAGGGGGAGTGGGCAACTATGGCTACACCTTC
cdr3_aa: CASSVGGVGNYGYTF

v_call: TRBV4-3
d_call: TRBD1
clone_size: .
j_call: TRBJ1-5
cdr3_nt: TGCGCCAGCAGCCAGGAGACAGGGATTCAGCCCCAGCATTTT
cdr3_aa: CASSQETGIQPQHF

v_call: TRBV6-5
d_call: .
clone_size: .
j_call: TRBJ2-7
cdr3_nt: TGTGCCAGCAGTTACTCGGGGCTGGGGGAGCAGTACTTC
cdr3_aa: CASSYSGLGEQYF

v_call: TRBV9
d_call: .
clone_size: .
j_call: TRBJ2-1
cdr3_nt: TGTGCCAGCAGCGCCCGAGGGAACAGGGCAGCCTACAATGAGCAGTTCTTC
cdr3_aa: CASSARGNRAAYNEQFF

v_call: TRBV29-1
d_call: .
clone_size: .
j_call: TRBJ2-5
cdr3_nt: TGTAGCGTTGAATGGAGGAGAGAGACCCAGTACTTC
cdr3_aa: CSVEWRRETQYF

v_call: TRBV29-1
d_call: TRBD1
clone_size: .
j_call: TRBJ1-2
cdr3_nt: TGCAGCGCCGCCGGGACAGGGGTCATGGACTATGGCTACACCTTC
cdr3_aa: CSAAGTGVMDYGYTF

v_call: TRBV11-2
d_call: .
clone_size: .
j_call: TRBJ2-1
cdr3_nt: TGTGCCAGCAGCTTACCCCCCCCGGGGTTGGGTGAGCAGTTCTTC
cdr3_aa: CASSLPPPGLGEQFF

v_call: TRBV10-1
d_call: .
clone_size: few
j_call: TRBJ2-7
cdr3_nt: TGCGCCAGCAGTGAACTGAGAGCCCCCTACGAGCAGTACTTC
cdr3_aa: CASSELRAPYEQYF

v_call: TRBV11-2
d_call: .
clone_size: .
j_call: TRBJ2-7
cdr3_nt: TGTGCCAGCAGCCCCCCGGGGCGCAGGGGTCTTAACGAGCAGTACTTC
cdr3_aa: CASSPPGRRGLNEQYF

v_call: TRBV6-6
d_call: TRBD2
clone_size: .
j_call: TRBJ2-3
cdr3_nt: TGTGCCACTACCAAACTAGCGGCCACAGATACGCAGTATTTT
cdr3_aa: CATTKLAATDTQYF

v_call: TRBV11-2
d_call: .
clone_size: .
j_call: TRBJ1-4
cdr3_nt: TGTGCCAGCAGCATGTCCGCAGGGAAGAATGAAAAACTGTTTTTT
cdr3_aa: CASSMSAGKNEKLFF

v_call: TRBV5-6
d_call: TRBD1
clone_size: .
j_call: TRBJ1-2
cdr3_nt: TGTGCCAGCAGTTTAACGTCCGACAGGGGGCGCAACTATGGCTACACCTTC
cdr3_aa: CASSLTSDRGRNYGYTF

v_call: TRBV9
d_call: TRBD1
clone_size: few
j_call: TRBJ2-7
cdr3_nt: TGTGCCAGCAGCGTAGGACAGGGACGCGAGCAGTACTTC
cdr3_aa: CASSVGQGREQYF

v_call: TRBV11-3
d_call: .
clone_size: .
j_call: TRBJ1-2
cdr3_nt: TGTGCCAGCAGCTCGGGAAGTGAGGACGGCTACACCTTC
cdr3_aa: CASSSGSEDGYTF

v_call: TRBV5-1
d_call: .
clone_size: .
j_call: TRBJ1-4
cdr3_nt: TGCGCCAGCAGCTTGGAGTCCGGTCCTAATGAAAAACTGTTTTTT
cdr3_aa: CASSLESGPNEKLFF

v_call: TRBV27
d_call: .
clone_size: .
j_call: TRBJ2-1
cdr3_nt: TGTGCCAGCAGGCGTCCTCTGAGGGCAAATGAGCAGTTCTTC
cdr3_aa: CASRRPLRANEQFF

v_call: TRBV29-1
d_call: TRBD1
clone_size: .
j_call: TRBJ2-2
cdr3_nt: TGCAGCGTTGGCTGGGACAGCACCGGGGAGCTGTTTTTT
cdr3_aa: CSVGWDSTGELFF

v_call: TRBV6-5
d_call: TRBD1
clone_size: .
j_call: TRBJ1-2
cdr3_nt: TGTGCCAGCAGTTCCCCCGGGACAGGGATAAGCTACACCTTC
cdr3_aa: CASSSPGTGISYTF

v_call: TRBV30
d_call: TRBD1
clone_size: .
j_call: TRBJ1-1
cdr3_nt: TGTGCCTGGAGTGAATCCGACAGGGGTCGTCCTGAAGCTTTCTTT
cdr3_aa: CAWSESDRGRPEAFF

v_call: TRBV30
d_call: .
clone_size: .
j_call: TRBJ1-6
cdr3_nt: TGTGCCTGGGATCGGGGAAATTCACCCCTCCACTTT
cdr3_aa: CAWDRGNSPLHF

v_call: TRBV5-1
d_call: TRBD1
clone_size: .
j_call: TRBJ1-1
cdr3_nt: TGCGCCAGCAGCTCCGGGACAGGGCCGGAGGGCACTGAAGCTTTCTTT
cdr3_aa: CASSSGTGPEGTEAFF

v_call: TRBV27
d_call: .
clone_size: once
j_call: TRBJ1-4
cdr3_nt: TGTGCCAGCAGTCTGCCGACAGGACCGTCAACTAATGAAAAACTGTTTTTT
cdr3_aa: CASSLPTGPSTNEKLFF

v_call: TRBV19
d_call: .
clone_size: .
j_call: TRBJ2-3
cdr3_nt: TGTGCCAGTAGTCTTTCAGGCACAGATACGCAGTATTTT
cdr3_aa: CASSLSGTDTQYF

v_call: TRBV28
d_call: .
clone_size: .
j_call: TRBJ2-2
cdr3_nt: TGTGCCAGCAGTCCACCGGGGAACACCGGGGAGCTGTTTTTT
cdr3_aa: CASSPPGNTGELFF

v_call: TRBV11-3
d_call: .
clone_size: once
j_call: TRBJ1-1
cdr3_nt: TGTGCCAGCAGCTTAGATCAGAACACTGAAGCTTTCTTT
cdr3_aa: CASSLDQNTEAFF

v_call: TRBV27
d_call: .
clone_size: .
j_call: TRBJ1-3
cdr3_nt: TGTGCCAGCAGTTTGCACTTCTCTGGAAACACCATATATTTT
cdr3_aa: CASSLHFSGNTIYF

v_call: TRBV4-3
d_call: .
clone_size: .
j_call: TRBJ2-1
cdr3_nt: TGCGCCAGCAGCCAAGAGGGCCTACAGTTCTACAATGAGCAGTTCTTC
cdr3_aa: CASSQEGLQFYNEQFF

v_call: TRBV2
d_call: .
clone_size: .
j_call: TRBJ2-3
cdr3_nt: TGTGCCAGCATACGGGAAAGCACAGATACGCAGTATTTT
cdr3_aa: CASIRESTDTQYF

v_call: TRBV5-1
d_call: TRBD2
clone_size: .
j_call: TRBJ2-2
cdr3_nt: TGCGCCAGCAGCTTCACTAGCGGGGGGAACACCGGGGAGCTGTTTTTT
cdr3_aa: CASSFTSGGNTGELFF

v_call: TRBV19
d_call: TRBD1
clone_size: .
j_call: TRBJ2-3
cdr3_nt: TGTGCCAGTAGTATCAGGACAGGGTCCACAGATACGCAGTATTTT
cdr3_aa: CASSIRTGSTDTQYF

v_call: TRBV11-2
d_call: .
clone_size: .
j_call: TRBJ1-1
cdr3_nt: TGTGCCAGCAGCTTACGGTGGGGGGTCACTGAAGCTTTCTTT
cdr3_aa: CASSLRWGVTEAFF

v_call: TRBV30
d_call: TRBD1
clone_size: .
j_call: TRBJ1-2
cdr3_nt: TGTGCCTGGACTAAAGGGACAGGGGATGGCTACACCTTC
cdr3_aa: CAWTKGTGDGYTF

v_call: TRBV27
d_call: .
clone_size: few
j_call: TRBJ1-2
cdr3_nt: TGTGCCAGCAGTTTGGTACCGGGGGGCTATGGCTACACCTTC
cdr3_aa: CASSLVPGGYGYTF

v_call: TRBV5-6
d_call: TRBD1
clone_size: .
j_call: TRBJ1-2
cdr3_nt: TGTGCCAGCAGCCCGACAGGGGACGGCTATGGCTACACCTTC
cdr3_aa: CASSPTGDGYGYTF

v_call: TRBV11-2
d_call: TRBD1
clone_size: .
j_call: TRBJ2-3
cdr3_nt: TGTGCCAGCAGCCTCCCTGGACAGGGGGCTAGCACAGATACGCAGTATTTT
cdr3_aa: CASSLPGQGASTDTQYF